Listed below are T cell receptor beta chains from one sample, sequenced in a study of spatial heterogeneity in lung cancer. TCRdb itself ran the 5' RACE reads through MiXCR, one entry per CDR3 protein. The table lists around 87,000 distinct CDR3 sequences, 9.5% to 15% of them singletons, with roughly 41% in the top ten. Specimen: PBMCs, collected at surgery. Receptors originate from a male donor with early-stage non-small cell lung cancer. The CDR3 runs from the conserved cysteine through the conserved F or W. Fields, in order: clone size, V gene, CDR3 length, D gene, J gene, CDR3 protein, CDR3 DNA. A D gene is named only where the DNA matches it firmly. Only some rows state a clone size, as once, few, many or a class for expanded clones.

>many|TRBV5-1|17|TRBD1|TRBJ1-6
CASSRSGGQGFNSPLHF
TGCGCCAGCAGCCGTTCCGGGGGACAGGGGTTTAATTCACCCCTCCACTTT
>.|TRBV24-1|15|.|TRBJ1-5
CATSEAGRGNQPQHF
TGTGCCACCAGTGAGGCAGGGAGAGGCAATCAGCCCCAGCATTTT
>few|TRBV6-2/TRBV6-3|14|TRBD1|TRBJ1-1
CASSPGTVNTEAFF
TGTGCCAGCAGTCCCGGGACAGTGAACACTGAAGCTTTCTTT
>.|TRBV27|15|.|TRBJ1-6
CASSLLPRRADSLHF
TGTGCCAGCAGTTTACTCCCTAGGAGGGCCGATTCCCTCCACTTT
>.|TRBV5-1|15|.|TRBJ2-3
CASSLGEISTDTQYF
TGCGCCAGCAGCTTGGGAGAGATTAGCACAGATACGCAGTATTTT
>few|TRBV3-1|14|.|TRBJ1-2
CASSNRGPFYGYTF
TGTGCCAGCAGCAACCGAGGCCCGTTCTATGGCTACACCTTC
>many|TRBV28|14|.|TRBJ2-5
CASTGGIGEETQYF
TGTGCCAGCACTGGGGGGATCGGGGAAGAGACCCAGTACTTC
>few|TRBV7-9|15|TRBD1|TRBJ2-5
CASSLVRTGRETQYF
TGTGCCAGCAGCTTAGTAAGGACAGGGCGAGAGACCCAGTACTTC
>many|TRBV5-6|14|.|TRBJ2-1
CASSLLDSYNEQFF
TGTGCCAGCAGCTTGCTGGACAGCTACAATGAGCAGTTCTTC
>.|TRBV18|15|.|TRBJ1-5
CASSPSRVSNQPQHF
TGTGCCAGCTCACCAAGCAGGGTGAGCAATCAGCCCCAGCATTTT
>.|TRBV11-2|16|.|TRBJ2-5
CASSLEVASYSQTQYF
TGTGCCAGCAGCTTAGAAGTGGCTAGCTATAGCCAGACCCAGTACTTC
>.|TRBV7-6|14|.|TRBJ2-1
CASSPIQINNEQFF
TGTGCCAGCAGCCCTATACAGATTAACAATGAGCAGTTCTTC
>.|TRBV6-1|16|.|TRBJ1-2
CASRREFGAGRDGYTF
TGTGCCAGCAGGAGAGAGTTCGGGGCCGGACGGGATGGCTACACCTTC
>many|TRBV7-2|13|.|TRBJ2-1
CASNLPQDNEQFF
TGTGCCAGCAACCTCCCCCAGGACAATGAGCAGTTCTTC
>few|TRBV6-5|15|.|TRBJ2-5
CASSYSIRVGETQYF
TGTGCCAGCAGTTACTCGATCCGGGTTGGAGAGACCCAGTACTTC
>.|TRBV19|13|.|TRBJ1-2
CASSPRAHYGYTF
TGTGCCAGTAGTCCACGGGCCCACTATGGCTACACCTTC
>few|TRBV7-9|17|TRBD1|TRBJ1-5
CASSAGTGLYSNQPQHF
TGTGCCAGCAGCGCCGGGACAGGACTTTATAGCAATCAGCCCCAGCATTTT
>many|TRBV3-1|15|.|TRBJ2-3
CASSQTGAPSDTQYF
TGTGCCAGCAGCCAGACGGGAGCGCCATCAGATACGCAGTATTTT
>.|TRBV12-3/TRBV12-4|13|.|TRBJ1-2
CASTATVFSGYTF
TGTGCCAGCACCGCGACAGTATTTTCTGGCTACACCTTC
>few|TRBV5-1|15|TRBD2|TRBJ2-1
CASSLEAGVANEQFF
TGCGCCAGCAGCTTGGAGGCGGGAGTAGCTAATGAGCAGTTCTTC
>few|TRBV12-3/TRBV12-4|17|.|TRBJ2-2
CASTPPRSGSYTGELFF
TGTGCCAGCACCCCCCCCAGGAGTGGATCGTACACCGGGGAGCTGTTTTTT
>many|TRBV5-1|15|TRBD1|TRBJ2-3
CASSTGTVSTDTQYF
TGCGCCAGCAGCACGGGGACAGTAAGCACAGATACGCAGTATTTT
>.|TRBV2|15|.|TRBJ1-3
CASSVDRSSGNTIYF
TGTGCCAGCAGTGTTGACAGAAGCTCTGGAAACACCATATATTTT
>.|TRBV29-1|14|.|TRBJ1-3
CSVGEGSAGNTIYF
TGCAGCGTTGGAGAGGGCTCTGCTGGAAACACCATATATTTT
>.|TRBV10-1|13|.|TRBJ1-6
CASSGDSNSPLHF
TGCGCCAGCAGTGGAGACAGTAATTCACCCCTCCACTTT
>few|TRBV5-1|14|TRBD2|TRBJ2-7
CASSTTSGPYEQYF
TGCGCCAGCAGCACCACTAGCGGACCCTACGAGCAGTACTTC
>many|TRBV24-1|14|.|TRBJ1-2
CATSESTGPYGYTF
TGTGCCACCAGTGAATCAACAGGGCCGTATGGCTACACCTTC
>few|TRBV20-1|15|TRBD1|TRBJ1-5
CSARGGQGGDQPQHF
TGCAGTGCTAGAGGAGGACAGGGTGGAGATCAGCCCCAGCATTTT
>many|TRBV28|19|.|TRBJ2-7
CASSLPVSLLGKGFYEQYF
TGTGCCAGCAGTTTGCCTGTGTCTCTCTTGGGGAAGGGGTTTTACGAGCAGTACTTC
>.|TRBV20-1|14|.|TRBJ1-1
CSARSGGLNTEAFF
TGCAGTGCTAGAAGTGGAGGGCTGAACACTGAAGCTTTCTTT
>.|TRBV29-1|13|.|TRBJ2-3
CSVLGGLTDTQYF
TGCAGCGTTCTGGGCGGCCTTACAGATACGCAGTATTTT
>few|TRBV28|14|.|TRBJ2-1
CASSFSALSSGQFF
TGTGCCAGCAGTTTCTCGGCTCTATCCAGTGGGCAGTTCTTC
>many|TRBV28|15|.|TRBJ2-7
CASSPRDGSSYEQYF
TGTGCCAGCAGTCCGCGGGACGGGAGCTCCTACGAGCAGTACTTC
>few|TRBV18|14|.|TRBJ2-3
CASSLGHGRDTQYF
TGTGCCAGCTCCCTTGGACATGGGAGAGATACGCAGTATTTT
>many|TRBV9|16|.|TRBJ2-3
CASSVDGETSTDTQYF
TGTGCCAGCAGCGTAGATGGGGAGACGAGCACAGATACGCAGTATTTT
>few|TRBV28|14|TRBD1|TRBJ1-2
CAILPGQVHYGYTF
TGTGCCATCTTACCGGGACAGGTCCACTATGGCTACACCTTC
>few|TRBV29-1|15|.|TRBJ1-4
CSVEGDETTNEKLFF
TGCAGCGTGGAGGGGGACGAGACAACTAATGAAAAACTGTTTTTT